Included here is one TCR beta chain sequence, with context. The data originate from a study of control samples from healthy donors and cancer patients. The CDR3 sequence is 22 residues long. V lost 2 bases, J lost 5 bases, and 19 bases stayed unmatched. Germline CDR1 LGHNA, CDR2 YNFKEQ. The data were produced by immunoSEQ multiplex PCR, yet TCRdb's version contains in-frame clones alone and is incomplete. Its table records some 190,000 clones. The chain has TRBV4-2 and TRBJ2-2; 14 bases align to TRBD2. The receptor was derived from a woman in her twenties or thirties in good health. The sequencing input was blood. As DNA, the CDR3 is TGTGCCAGCAGCCAACCCAAGCCCCCGACTAGCGGGGGGGGGAGTAGGACCGGGGAGCTGTTTTTT. This gives the protein CASSQPKPPTSGGGSRTGELFF.